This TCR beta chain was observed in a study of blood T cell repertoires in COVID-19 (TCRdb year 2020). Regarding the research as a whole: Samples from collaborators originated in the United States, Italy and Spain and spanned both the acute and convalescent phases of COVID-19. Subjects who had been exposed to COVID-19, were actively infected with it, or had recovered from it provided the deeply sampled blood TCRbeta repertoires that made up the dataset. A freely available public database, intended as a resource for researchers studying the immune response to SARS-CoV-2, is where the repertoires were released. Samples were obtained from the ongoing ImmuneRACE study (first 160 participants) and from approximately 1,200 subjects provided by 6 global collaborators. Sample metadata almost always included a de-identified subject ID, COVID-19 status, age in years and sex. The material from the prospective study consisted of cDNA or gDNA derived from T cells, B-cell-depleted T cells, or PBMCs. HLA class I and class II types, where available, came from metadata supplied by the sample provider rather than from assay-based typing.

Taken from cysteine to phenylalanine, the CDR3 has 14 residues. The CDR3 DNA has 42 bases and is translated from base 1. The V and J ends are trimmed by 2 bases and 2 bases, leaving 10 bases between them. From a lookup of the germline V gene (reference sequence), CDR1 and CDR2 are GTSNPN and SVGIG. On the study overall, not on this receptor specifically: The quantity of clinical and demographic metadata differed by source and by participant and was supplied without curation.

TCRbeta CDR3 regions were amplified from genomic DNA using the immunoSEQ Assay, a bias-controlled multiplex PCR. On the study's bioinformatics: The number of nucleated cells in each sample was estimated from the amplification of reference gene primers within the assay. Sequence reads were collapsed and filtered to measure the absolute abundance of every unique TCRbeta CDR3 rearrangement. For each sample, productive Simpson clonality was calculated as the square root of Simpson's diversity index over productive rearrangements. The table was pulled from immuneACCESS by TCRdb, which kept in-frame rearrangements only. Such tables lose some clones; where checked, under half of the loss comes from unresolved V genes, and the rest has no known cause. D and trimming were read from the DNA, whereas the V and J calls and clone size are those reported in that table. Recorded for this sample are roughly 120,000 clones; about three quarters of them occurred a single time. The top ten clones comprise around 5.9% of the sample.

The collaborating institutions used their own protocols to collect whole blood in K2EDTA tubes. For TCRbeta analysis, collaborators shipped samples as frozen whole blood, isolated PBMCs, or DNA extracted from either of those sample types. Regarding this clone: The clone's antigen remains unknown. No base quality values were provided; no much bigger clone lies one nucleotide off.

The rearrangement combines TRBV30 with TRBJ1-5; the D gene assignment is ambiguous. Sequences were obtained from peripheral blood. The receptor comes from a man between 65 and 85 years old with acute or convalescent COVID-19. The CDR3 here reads CAWSTALGNQPQHF. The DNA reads TGTGCCTGGAGTACAGCCCTGGGCAATCAGCCCCAGCATTTT.